This T cell receptor beta chain was recovered during a study of CD8 T cells in ankylosing spondylitis. For TCR beta, libraries came from quantitative 5'-RACE with molecular barcodes. A single record per CDR3 protein comes from TCRdb applying MiXCR to the 5' RACE reads. The sample records some 71,000 distinct CDR3 sequences, roughly 5.2% being singletons. This CDR3 is built from 15 residues. CDR1 SEHNR and CDR2 FQNEAQ come from the germline V gene (reference sequence). V was clipped by 10 bases and J by 0 bases, with 16 bases between them. This clonotype occurred many times. Sequencing was carried out using blood, either unsorted or a sorted T cell fraction (not recorded which). This chain uses TRBV7-9 with TRBJ2-1, with D possibly TRBD1 on 5 matching bases. This TCR derives from a male donor with ankylosing spondylitis or in good health (not recorded which). The CDR3: CAIPPRASSYNEQFF. In DNA form, the CDR3 reads TGTGCCATCCCACCCAGGGCGAGCTCCTACAATGAGCAGTTCTTC.